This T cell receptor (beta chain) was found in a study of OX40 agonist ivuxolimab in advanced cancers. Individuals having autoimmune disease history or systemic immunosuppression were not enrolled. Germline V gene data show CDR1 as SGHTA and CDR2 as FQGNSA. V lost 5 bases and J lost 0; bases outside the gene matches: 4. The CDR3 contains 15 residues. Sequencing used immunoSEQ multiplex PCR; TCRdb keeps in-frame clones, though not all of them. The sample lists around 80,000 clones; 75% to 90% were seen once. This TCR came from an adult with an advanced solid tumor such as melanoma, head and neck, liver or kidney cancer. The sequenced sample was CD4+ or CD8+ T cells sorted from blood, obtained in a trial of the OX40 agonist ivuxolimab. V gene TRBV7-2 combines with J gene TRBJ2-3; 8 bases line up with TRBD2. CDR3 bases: TGTGCCAGCAGCCTGCGGGGGGCTAGCACAGATACGCAGTATTTT. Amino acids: CASSLRGASTDTQYF.